Below, one T cell receptor (beta chain) is given with its context. The antigen remains undetermined. The method was immunoSEQ multiplex PCR; TCRdb's version includes in-frame clones alone and lacks a portion of them. In the table there are over 110,000 clones, roughly 90% of which are singletons. The record originates from a study of T cell responses to AZD1222 COVID-19 vaccine. Findings and limits, study-wide: It was only a handful of AZD1222 recipients who were seropositive at baseline. Breadth and depth of Spike-specific TCRs rose after two AZD1222 doses. Donors in the cohort were predominantly white British and more often female, and clonal diversity was possibly underestimated.

CDR3 length: 17 amino acids. Germline CDR1 is SGHTA and CDR2 is FQGNSA. V shed 1 base and J 3 bases; nucleotides not matched to a gene: 9. This TCR was sampled from an adult who received the AZD1222 COVID-19 vaccine. This specimen consisted of peripheral blood, obtained 28 days after the second AZD1222 dose. The rearrangement links TRBV7-2 to TRBJ2-4; TRBD2 aligns across 7 bases. This CDR3 is CASSLEGRGSVKNIQYF. Written as DNA, the CDR3 is TGTGCCAGCAGCTTAGAAGGTCGCGGGAGCGTCAAAAACATTCAGTACTTC. Filled out from reference TRBV7-2 and TRBJ2-4, the complete variable domain reads GAGVSQSPSNKVTEKGKDVELRCDPISGHTALYWYRQSLGQGLEFLIYFQGNSAPDKSGLPSDRFSAERTGGSVSTLTIQRTQQEDSAVYLCASSLEGRGSVKNIQYFGAGTRLSVL.